This is a list of T cell receptor beta chains from one sample in a study of cytomegalovirus exposure and HLA in healthy donors. Generated by immunoSEQ multiplex PCR, the TCRdb table keeps only in-frame clones and is missing some. The sample includes 150,000 to 200,000 clones, approximately 82% of them seen just once. The sample taken for sequencing was PBMCs. The source of these receptors is a man between 50 and 59 years old in good health and CMV-seropositive. Both conserved end residues are part of each CDR3. The D gene is left open where the match is weak. Not every row has a clone size; where given, it reads once, few, many or a size class.

J,length,size,D,V,CDR3,DNA
TRBJ1-1,14,-,TRBD1,TRBV6-5,CASSWTGTLRIAFF,TGTGCCAGCAGTTGGACAGGGACCCTCCGCATAGCTTTCTTT
TRBJ2-1,17,-,-,TRBV15,CATSRDLGVSSYNEQFF,TGTGCCACCAGCAGGGACCTCGGGGTAAGCTCCTACAATGAGCAGTTCTTC
TRBJ2-1,15,-,TRBD2,TRBV9,CASSTEGLAGDEQFF,TGTGCCAGCAGCACAGAGGGACTAGCGGGAGATGAGCAGTTCTTC
TRBJ1-1,14,-,TRBD1,TRBV6-1,CASKSDRARIEAFF,TGTGCCAGTAAGTCGGACAGGGCAAGAATTGAAGCTTTCTTT
TRBJ1-1,18,-,-,TRBV18,CASSPFSLRMLLNTEAFF,TGTGCCAGCTCACCATTTTCGCTGAGGATGCTTTTAAACACTGAAGCTTTCTTT
TRBJ2-5,16,-,TRBD2,TRBV9,CASSVAPSGSQETQYF,TGTGCCAGCAGCGTAGCTCCTAGCGGGAGTCAAGAGACCCAGTACTTC
TRBJ2-2,16,-,-,TRBV5-1,CASSLARQTNTGELFF,TGCGCCAGCAGCTTGGCCAGACAGACGAACACCGGGGAGCTGTTTTTT
TRBJ1-2,13,-,-,TRBV5-1,CASKGGGPYGYTF,TGCGCCAGCAAAGGAGGAGGGCCCTATGGCTACACCTTC
TRBJ1-2,12,-,-,TRBV29-1,CSARRGTDGYTF,TGCAGCGCTCGGCGGGGGACGGATGGCTACACCTTC
TRBJ2-2,14,-,-,TRBV19,CASSISGNTGELFF,TGTGCCAGTAGTATATCGGGGAACACCGGGGAGCTGTTTTTT
TRBJ2-3,10,once,-,TRBV29-1,CSALTDTQYF,TGCAGCGCACTGACAGATACGCAGTATTTT
TRBJ1-1,16,-,TRBD1,TRBV6-5,CASSYEGTGALGEAFF,TGTGCCAGCAGTTACGAGGGGACAGGGGCCTTAGGTGAAGCTTTCTTT
TRBJ2-1,18,once,TRBD1,TRBV11-2,CASSDSGQGTSRLNEQFF,TGTGCCAGCAGCGACTCGGGACAGGGGACCTCTAGGCTCAATGAGCAGTTCTTC
TRBJ1-2,15,once,TRBD1,TRBV27,CASSATGTGAYGYTF,TGTGCCAGCAGTGCAACCGGGACAGGTGCATATGGCTACACCTTC
TRBJ2-5,13,few,-,TRBV7-3,CASSLTKGETQYF,TGTGCCAGCAGCTTAACGAAGGGGGAGACCCAGTACTTC
TRBJ2-1,16,-,TRBD2,TRBV7-9,CASSLYAGGSDNEQFF,TGTGCCAGCAGCTTATACGCGGGAGGGTCCGACAATGAGCAGTTCTTC
TRBJ2-5,16,-,TRBD2,TRBV30,CAWSVRAGGGGETQYF,TGTGCCTGGAGTGTACGAGCGGGAGGAGGGGGAGAGACCCAGTACTTC
TRBJ2-5,15,-,-,TRBV5-1,CASSLEAGARETQYF,TGCGCCAGCAGCTTGGAGGCGGGGGCGCGAGAGACCCAGTACTTC
TRBJ1-3,13,-,TRBD1,TRBV2,CASMRDSGNTIYF,TGTGCCAGCATGAGGGACAGCGGAAACACCATATATTTT
TRBJ1-4,16,-,-,TRBV30,CAWSPTASATNEKLFF,TGTGCCTGGAGTCCGACAGCGAGTGCAACTAATGAAAAACTGTTTTTT
TRBJ1-2,15,few,-,TRBV6-5,CASSFGGHLNYGYTF,TGTGCCAGCAGTTTTGGGGGACATCTTAACTATGGCTACACCTTC
TRBJ2-2,15,-,-,TRBV25-1,CASSSSLGNTGELFF,TGTGCCAGCAGTTCATCACTAGGGAACACCGGGGAGCTGTTTTTT
TRBJ2-2,17,-,TRBD2,TRBV10-3,CAISESASGMNTGELFF,TGTGCCATCAGTGAGAGCGCTAGCGGGATGAACACCGGGGAGCTGTTTTTT
TRBJ2-1,15,-,TRBD1,TRBV27,CASSSGTGTYNEQFF,TGTGCCAGCAGTTCCGGGACAGGGACATACAATGAGCAGTTCTTC
TRBJ2-5,14,once,TRBD2,TRBV5-1,CASSRLATKETQYF,TGCGCCAGCAGCCGACTAGCTACTAAGGAGACCCAGTACTTC
TRBJ2-6,18,-,TRBD1,TRBV27,CASSLWSGGRSGANVLTF,TGTGCCAGCAGTTTATGGTCAGGGGGAAGGTCTGGGGCCAACGTCCTGACTTTC
TRBJ1-5,13,once,-,TRBV15,CATSRAGLQPQHF,TGTGCCACCAGCAGGGCAGGCCTCCAGCCCCAGCATTTT
TRBJ2-1,16,-,-,TRBV11-2,CASSLDSAGRYNEQFF,TGTGCCAGCAGCTTAGATTCGGCGGGACGGTACAATGAGCAGTTCTTC
TRBJ2-1,13,once,-,TRBV2,CASAGSSYNEQFF,TGTGCCAGCGCGGGGAGCTCCTACAATGAGCAGTTCTTC
TRBJ1-5,17,-,TRBD1,TRBV6-1,CASSELTRQGAYQPQHF,TGTGCCAGCAGTGAGTTGACACGACAGGGGGCTTACCAGCCCCAGCATTTT
TRBJ1-3,16,-,-,TRBV7-8,CASSLDRSFSGNTIYF,TGTGCCAGCAGCTTAGACAGGTCTTTCTCTGGAAACACCATATATTTT
TRBJ2-2,12,-,-,TRBV5-1,CASSPGTGELFF,TGCGCCAGCAGCCCCGGCACCGGGGAGCTGTTTTTT
TRBJ1-2,14,-,TRBD1,TRBV4-1,CASSHTDRAGGYTF,TGCGCCAGCAGCCATACCGACAGGGCGGGTGGCTACACCTTC
TRBJ2-3,17,-,TRBD1,TRBV7-8,CASSVSQGARSEDTQYF,TGTGCCAGCAGCGTTTCACAGGGGGCGCGATCCGAAGATACGCAGTATTTT
TRBJ2-5,13,-,TRBD1,TRBV7-9,CASSQGAMKTQYF,TGTGCCAGCAGCCAGGGGGCTATGAAGACCCAGTACTTC
TRBJ1-5,14,once,-,TRBV19,CASSIWGLNQPQHF,TGTGCCAGTAGTATTTGGGGGCTCAATCAGCCCCAGCATTTT
TRBJ1-4,16,few,-,TRBV7-8,CASSGVEGPPNEKLFF,TGTGCCAGCAGCGGAGTCGAGGGCCCGCCAAATGAAAAACTGTTTTTT
TRBJ1-2,15,-,-,TRBV11-2,CASRNPGRGNYGYTF,TGTGCCAGCAGAAACCCGGGCAGGGGTAACTATGGCTACACCTTC
TRBJ1-2,11,-,-,TRBV19,CASSTGWGYTF,TGTGCCAGTAGTACAGGGTGGGGCTACACCTTC
TRBJ2-1,15,-,-,TRBV19,CASSTRTATYNEQFF,TGTGCCAGTAGTACCAGGACAGCTACTTACAATGAGCAGTTCTTC
TRBJ1-3,16,-,-,TRBV2,CASSELLRSSGNTIYF,TGTGCCAGCAGTGAATTATTACGGTCCTCTGGAAACACCATATATTTT
TRBJ1-2,14,-,-,TRBV27,CASSLSPGVNGYTF,TGTGCCAGCAGTTTATCGCCGGGGGTTAATGGCTACACCTTC
TRBJ1-1,12,-,-,TRBV29-1,CSVSRQYTEAFF,TGCAGCGTTTCAAGACAGTACACTGAAGCTTTCTTT
TRBJ2-3,15,-,TRBD2,TRBV6-4,CASSDRAGGPDTQYF,TGTGCCAGCAGTGACCGAGCGGGAGGCCCAGATACGCAGTATTTT
TRBJ1-2,13,-,-,TRBV19,CASSIRDRSGYTF,TGTGCCAGTAGTATCCGCGACAGATCTGGCTACACCTTC
TRBJ2-5,14,-,-,TRBV16,CASSQSTSQETQYF,TGTGCCAGCAGCCAATCTACTAGCCAAGAGACCCAGTACTTC
TRBJ2-7,12,-,TRBD1,TRBV7-9,CASSLQQGEQYF,TGTGCCAGCAGCTTACAACAGGGGGAGCAGTACTTC
TRBJ1-1,15,-,-,TRBV4-1,CASSQVPGVRTEAFF,TGCGCCAGCAGCCAAGTTCCAGGGGTGAGAACTGAAGCTTTCTTT
TRBJ2-1,14,once,TRBD2,TRBV18,CASSPLAGYNEQFF,TGTGCCAGCTCACCATTAGCGGGGTACAATGAGCAGTTCTTC
TRBJ2-7,14,-,-,TRBV19,CASSLLGHSYEQYF,TGTGCCAGTAGCCTTTTGGGGCACTCCTACGAGCAGTACTTC
TRBJ1-4,18,-,TRBD1,TRBV9,CASSLSGQGGELNEKLFF,TGTGCCAGCAGTCTGTCGGGACAGGGTGGGGAACTAAATGAAAAACTGTTTTTT
TRBJ2-5,17,once,-,TRBV4-1,CASSQDLERGFRETQYF,TGCGCCAGCAGCCAAGATCTGGAAAGAGGATTCAGAGAGACCCAGTACTTC
TRBJ2-5,16,-,TRBD1,TRBV6-6,CASSLKGQGAFETQYF,TGTGCCAGCAGCCTAAAGGGCCAGGGGGCTTTCGAGACCCAGTACTTC
TRBJ1-2,16,-,TRBD1,TRBV27,CASSPRRQGSIYGYTF,TGTGCCAGCAGTCCCCGTCGACAGGGGAGTATCTATGGCTACACCTTC
TRBJ2-2,14,-,-,TRBV19,CASSPFGGAGELFF,TGTGCCAGTAGTCCCTTCGGAGGGGCCGGGGAGCTGTTTTTT
TRBJ2-1,15,once,-,TRBV5-1,CASSLGASSYNEQFF,TGCGCCAGCAGCTTGGGAGCTAGCTCCTACAATGAGCAGTTCTTC
TRBJ1-1,13,few,TRBD1,TRBV11-3,CASSLGMGQEAFF,TGTGCCAGCAGCTTAGGTATGGGACAGGAAGCTTTCTTT
TRBJ2-7,14,once,-,TRBV19,CASKVSPSSYEQYF,TGTGCCAGTAAAGTTAGTCCGAGCTCCTACGAGCAGTACTTC